The T cell receptor (beta chain) described here comes from a study of blood T cells in healthy people across ages. Across the whole study: Template switching caught about one barcoded beta molecule for each two T cells. Whole-study findings and limits: Older age went with lower TCR beta diversity per million T cells, in a roughly linear way.

The CDR3 has 14 amino acids. Germline loops: CDR1 SGHDT, CDR2 YYEEEE. Trimming removed 4 bases from V and 5 bases from J, with 16 bases in between. As for this clonotype: Antigen unknown.

A second PCR of roughly 7 to 11 cycles used a sample-barcoded 5' primer and a J-beta primer mix. TCRdb re-derived calls from the 5' RACE reads in MiXCR, one entry per CDR3 protein. Among 600,000 or so distinct CDR3 sequences listed, about 30% were seen once. Isolating PBMCs gave at least 6 million of these cells per sample. The sequence came from a woman older than 75 in good health. The sequenced sample consisted of blood. The chain joins TRBV5-6 to TRBJ2-7, with D tentatively TRBD1 (5 bases). CDR3 protein: CASSAARVCHEQYF. In DNA, the CDR3 is TGTGCCAGCAGCGCCGCCAGGGTGTGCCACGAGCAGTACTTC.